These 23 T cell receptor beta chains were all obtained from the same sample, sequenced in a study of neoadjuvant nivolumab and ipilimumab in lung cancer (dated by TCRdb to 2018 to 2021). Preparation of the library involved the immunoSEQ multiplex PCR assay. The table comes from immuneACCESS by way of TCRdb, which keeps in-frame sequences with V and J called. Part of the clones is missing from these tables; in studies checked, under half for an unresolved V gene and the rest for unknown reasons. This sample has approximately 31,000 clones in its table, and 80% to 95% of those were observed once. Of the sample, 2% to 2.5% falls within the top ten clones. Taken with the paper, the label for time point translates to: at surgical resection after neoadjuvant nivolumab +/- ipilimumab. Sequences were derived from peripheral blood, sampled after neoadjuvant nivolumab, alone or with ipilimumab, at or shortly before surgery. The receptors derive from an adult with non-small cell lung cancer.

This chain joins TRBV12-5 and TRBJ2-2; possibly TRBD1 or TRBD2 for D (6 bases each). The CDR3 is made up of 18 amino acids. Trimming left V 2 bases short and J 1 base short, with 17 bases between. The germline CDR1 and CDR2 sequences are LGHNT and FRNRAP. The CDR3 protein is CASGLRDLMTGNTGELFF. The CDR3 DNA is TGTGCTAGTGGTTTGCGGGACTTGATGACAGGGAACACCGGGGAGCTGTTTTTT.

This rearrangement joins TRBV5-1 to TRBJ2-7; D is possibly TRBD2 (7 bases). The V gene's germline CDR1 is SGHRS and CDR2 YFSETQ. Trimming shortened V by 0 bases and J by 6 bases, and 16 bases separated the two germline ends. The CDR3 contains 15 residues. In nucleotides, the CDR3 is TGCGCCAGCAGCTTGGTTGCGGGGGCCGGTGGCGAGCAGTACTTC. Translating gives CASSLVAGAGGEQYF.

The chain links TRBV29-1 to TRBJ2-2; perhaps TRBD1 as D (6 bases). The CDR3 spans 14 residues. Germline CDR1 reads SQVTM; CDR2 reads ANQGSEA. Trimming left V 7 bases short and J 3 bases short, with 15 bases between. The CDR3 spells CSAQGYQDTGELFF. The CDR3 nucleotides are TGCAGCGCCCAGGGGTACCAGGACACCGGGGAGCTGTTTTTT.

The chain couples TRBV6-6 to TRBJ2-7; tentatively, D is TRBD2 (7 bases). Germline CDR1 reads MNHNY; CDR2 reads SVGAGI (reference sequence). V gave up 3 bases and J gave up 6 bases, with 12 bases separating them. The CDR3 covers 13 residues. CDR3 DNA: TGTGCCAGCAGTTATCAGGGGAGGGGCGAGCAGTACTTC. Amino acid sequence: CASSYQGRGEQYF.

The CDR3 protein is CASSVEGQGPQPQHF. The CDR3 DNA reads TGTGCCAGCAGCGTAGAGGGACAGGGTCCTCAGCCCCAGCATTTT. This sequence joins TRBV9 and TRBJ1-5, with 9 nucleotides matching TRBD1. This CDR3 spans 15 amino acids. The germline V gene encodes CDR1 SGDLS and CDR2 YYNGEE. J gave up 6 bases and V 0 bases, and 4 bases lay outside the gene matches.

This clone was seen once. CDR3 DNA sequence: TGTGCCAGCAGCCCTCTAACGATCGGGACAACCTATGGCTACACCTTC. Translated, it gives CASSPLTIGTTYGYTF. V is TRBV7-9 and J is TRBJ1-2, with D maybe TRBD1 (6 bases). The V gene's germline CDR1 is SEHNR and CDR2 FQNEAQ (reference sequence). V lost 5 bases and J 4 bases, leaving 20 bases between the germline ends. This CDR3 spans 16 amino acids.

V and J are TRBV6-1 and TRBJ1-4; D is unresolved. The V gene's germline CDR1 is MNHNS and CDR2 SASEGT. The CDR3 runs 14 residues. Trimming shortened V by 4 bases and J by 0 bases, and 6 bases separated the two germline ends. The CDR3 protein is CASSAVSTNEKLFF. As DNA, the CDR3 is TGTGCCAGCAGTGCCGTATCAACTAATGAAAAACTGTTTTTT.

The rearrangement joins TRBV5-6 to TRBJ2-7, with 9 bases aligning to TRBD2. The ends lost 2 bases at V and 2 bases at J; junction bases unmatched: 5. Germline V gives CDR1 SGHDT, CDR2 YYEEEE. The CDR3 contains 15 residues. CDR3 DNA sequence: TGTGCCAGCAGCTTAGGGACTAGCTGGACCTACGAGCAGTACTTC. Protein: CASSLGTSWTYEQYF.

This clone has just a few counts. The rearrangement uses TRBV11-2 and TRBJ2-5, with a weak D call TRBD1 (6 bases). This CDR3 has 13 amino acids. Germline assignment: CDR1 SGHAT and CDR2 FQNNGV. Trimming took off 5 bases at V and 1 base at J, with 8 bases between the two ends. Here the CDR3 reads CASSQGSQETQYF. The DNA of the CDR3 is TGTGCCAGCAGCCAGGGGAGCCAAGAGACCCAGTACTTC.

The chain carries TRBV5-4 and TRBJ2-3, with 9 bases aligning to TRBD2. The germline CDR1 and CDR2 sequences are SGHNT and YYREEE (reference sequence). The length of the CDR3 is 18 residues. Unmatched junction bases numbered 8, after V lost 0 bases and J lost 0 bases. CDR3 sequence (DNA): TGTGCCAGCAGCTTGGGCGTGACTAGCGGAATTAGCACAGATACGCAGTATTTT. The encoded protein is CASSLGVTSGISTDTQYF.

The genes are TRBV5-1 and TRBJ1-1; a possible D gene is TRBD1 (6 bases). Trimming took 1 base from V and 0 from J, leaving 16 bases between them. There are 17 residues in the CDR3. Germline CDR1 reads SGHRS; CDR2 reads YFSETQ. The CDR3 loop is CASSLYFTGNMNTEAFF. In DNA, the CDR3 is TGCGCCAGCAGCTTGTACTTTACAGGGAACATGAACACTGAAGCTTTCTTT.

The chain joins TRBV2 to TRBJ2-2; D may match TRBD1 or TRBD2 (5 bases each). V lost 8 bases and J lost 7, with 14 bases in between. The CDR3 is 13 amino acids. Germline V gives CDR1 SNHLY, CDR2 FYNNEI. DNA of the CDR3: TGTGCCAGCCGAGGGGAGAGGGACGGGGAGCTGTTTTTT. This encodes CASRGERDGELFF.

V and J are TRBV4-1 and TRBJ2-5; D remains ambiguous. Looked up from germline, CDR1 is MGHRA and CDR2 is YSYEKL. V dropped 1 base and J dropped 4 bases, with 10 bases sitting between them. This CDR3 has 14 amino acids. The CDR3: CASSQVSSTETQYF. CDR3 bases: TGCGCCAGCAGCCAAGTTTCCTCTACAGAGACCCAGTACTTC.

V usage is TRBV10-2 and J usage is TRBJ1-1; tentative D call: TRBD1 (5 bases). This CDR3 comprises 13 residues. V gave up 2 bases and J gave up 2 bases, with 6 bases separating them. Germline V gene sequence: CDR1 WSHSY, CDR2 SAAADI. The CDR3 DNA follows: TGCGCCAGCAGTGAGGGGGGTAACACTGAAGCTTTCTTT. Its protein product is CASSEGGNTEAFF.

The V and J genes are TRBV18 and TRBJ1-2; D might be TRBD1 (5 bases). Germline V gene lookup returns CDR1 KGHSH and CDR2 LQKENI. V dropped 3 bases and J dropped 5 bases, with 16 bases sitting between them. The CDR3 is 15 residues long. The DNA for the CDR3 is TGTGCCAGCTCACCCTTCGGGACTCACACTTATGGCTACACCTTC. Encoded protein: CASSPFGTHTYGYTF.

This chain links TRBV10-3 with TRBJ2-6, with D possibly TRBD2 on 6 matching bases. CDR3 length equals 18 residues. Trimming took off 0 bases at V and 0 bases at J, with 12 bases between the two ends. Germline loops: CDR1 ENHRY, CDR2 SYGVKD. The DNA of the CDR3 is TGTGCCATCAGTGAGTCGGGGGGTCCCAGCTCTGGGGCCAACGTCCTGACTTTC. Translation gives CAISESGGPSSGANVLTF.

The chain recombines TRBV11-2 with TRBJ2-3; D gene unclear. V lost 4 bases, J lost 6 bases, and 8 bases lay in between. Germline loops: CDR1 SGHAT, CDR2 FQNNGV. There are 12 residues in the CDR3. CDR3 bases: TGTGCCAGCAGCTCTCTGAGGGATACGCAGTATTTT. Protein product: CASSSLRDTQYF.

The chain has TRBV5-8 and TRBJ2-1; D is undetermined. Germline CDR1 is SGHTS and CDR2 is YDEGEE. Deletions cut 4 bases from V and 5 bases from J, with 22 bases between. The CDR3 has 17 amino acids. CDR3 sequence reads: CASSLTHRRRKNNEQFF. Here the CDR3 DNA reads TGTGCCAGCAGCCTGACGCATAGAAGGCGTAAAAACAATGAGCAGTTCTTC.

Written as DNA, the CDR3 is TGTGCCAGCAGCGTAAGGGCGACGACCAGGTGGGACACTGAAGCTTTCTTT. Its translation is CASSVRATTRWDTEAFF. This chain links TRBV9 with TRBJ1-1; D unclear. This CDR3 region has 17 residues. V was cut by 1 base and J by 3 bases, with 19 bases left in between. The germline V gene has CDR1 SGDLS and CDR2 YYNGEE.

The chain combines TRBV6-5 with TRBJ1-1; D not resolved. This CDR3 spans 16 amino acids. With 0 bases removed from V and 4 bases from J, the gap between germline ends came to 15 bases. The germline V gene encodes CDR1 MNHEY and CDR2 SVGAGI. The DNA for the CDR3 is TGTGCCAGCAGTTACTCGAGAGTAGGGCTGAGCACTGAAGCTTTCTTT. It codes for CASSYSRVGLSTEAFF.

The V gene is TRBV19, the J gene TRBJ1-4, with 9 bases lining up with TRBD1. Trimming at V came to 7 bases and at J to 8 bases, leaving 8 bases not matched to a gene. Germline assignment: CDR1 LNHDA and CDR2 SQIVND (reference sequence). The CDR3 is made up of 14 amino acids. The CDR3 DNA reads TGTGCCAGTATTGGGACAGGGACGGTCGAAAAACTGTTTTTT. Its translation is CASIGTGTVEKLFF.

CDR3 nucleotides: TGTGCCACCAGACCTCGGGACAGCGGGGCCTATGGCTACACCTTC. This gives the protein CATRPRDSGAYGYTF. This rearrangement joins TRBV15 to TRBJ1-2; 7 positions match TRBD1. V gave up 6 bases and J gave up 4 bases; unmatched junction bases: 11. The CDR3 length is 15 residues. Germline-derived CDR1 and CDR2 are LNHNV and YYDKDF (reference sequence).

The count of this clone is one. The chain recombines TRBV2 with TRBJ1-5; 10 nucleotides align to TRBD1. CDR3 size: 14 residues. Germline-derived CDR1 and CDR2 are SNHLY and FYNNEI. The V segment lost 7 bases and the J segment 5 bases; nucleotides outside the gene matches: 5. The CDR3 DNA is TGTGCCAGCACCAGGGACAGGGGTGATCAGCCCCAGCATTTT. This sequence encodes CASTRDRGDQPQHF. Looking up the rest from reference TRBV2 and TRBJ1-5 gives the full variable domain: EPEVTQTPSHQVTQMGQEVILRCVPISNHLYFYWYRQILGQKVEFLVSFYNNEISEKSEIFDDQFSVERPDGSNFTLKIRSTKLEDSAMYFCASTRDRGDQPQHFGDGTRLSIL.